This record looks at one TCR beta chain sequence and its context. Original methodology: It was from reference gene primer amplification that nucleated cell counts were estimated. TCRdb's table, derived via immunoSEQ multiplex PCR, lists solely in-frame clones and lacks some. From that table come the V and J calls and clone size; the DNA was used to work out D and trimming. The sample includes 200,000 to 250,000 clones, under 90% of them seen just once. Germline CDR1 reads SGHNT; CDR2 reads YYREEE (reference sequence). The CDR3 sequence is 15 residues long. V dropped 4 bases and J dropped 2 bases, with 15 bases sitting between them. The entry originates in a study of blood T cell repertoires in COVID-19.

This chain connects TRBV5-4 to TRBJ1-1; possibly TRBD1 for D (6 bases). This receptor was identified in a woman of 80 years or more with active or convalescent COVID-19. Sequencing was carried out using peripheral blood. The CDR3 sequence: CASSPWGTTNTEAFF. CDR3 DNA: TGTGCCAGCAGCCCTTGGGGGACAACTAACACTGAAGCTTTCTTT.